The rows below give T cell receptor beta chains drawn from one sample of a study of T-cell memory formation after mild COVID-19. TCRdb processed the 5' RACE reads anew with MiXCR; each CDR3 protein has one entry. The sample holds around 340,000 distinct CDR3 sequences, 20% to 25% seen once. The sequenced material came from PBMCs or a T cell subset sorted from them (not recorded which). These receptors came from an adult woman who had mild COVID-19 (a few samples of this study predate the infection). Cell type and time point are not known. Both conserved end residues are part of each CDR3. The D gene is left open where the match is weak. Some rows have no size entry. The others give once, few or many, or a class for an expanded clone.

clone_size,v_call,d_call,j_call,cdr3_length,cdr3_nt,cdr3_aa
-,TRBV2,-,TRBJ1-5,17,TGTGCCAGCAGTCGGCCGACTCAACAAAATAGCAATCAGCCCCAGCATTTT,CASSRPTQQNSNQPQHF
few,TRBV7-8,-,TRBJ1-1,13,TGTGCCAGCAGCTTAGTAGGGATGGTTGAAGCTTTCTTT,CASSLVGMVEAFF
-,TRBV12-3/TRBV12-4,TRBD2,TRBJ2-5,17,TGTGCCAGCAGTTTCGTAGCGGGAGGGCCGAACGGGGAGACCCAGTACTTC,CASSFVAGGPNGETQYF
-,TRBV3-1,-,TRBJ1-1,14,TGTGCCAGCAGCCAGAGGCTTGGGAACACTGAAGCTTTCTTT,CASSQRLGNTEAFF
few,TRBV9,-,TRBJ2-1,12,TGTGCCAGCAGCCCCGAATCGGGGGCCAGGTTCTTC,CASSPESGARFF
few,TRBV7-8,-,TRBJ2-1,16,TGTGCCAGCAGCTCCTCCGTGGGCAGGGGAGGGGATGAGCAGTTCTTC,CASSSSVGRGGDEQFF
-,TRBV29-1,-,TRBJ2-7,14,TGCAGCGTCTCAAAGGGATGGGGGCCCTACGAGCAGTACTTC,CSVSKGWGPYEQYF
few,TRBV7-3,-,TRBJ2-1,13,TGTGCCAGCAGCGCCGACTGGGACAATGAGCAGTTCTTC,CASSADWDNEQFF
-,TRBV3-1,TRBD2,TRBJ2-1,13,TGTGCCAGCAGTGTCGGGGTCCGGGGGGGCCAGTTCTTC,CASSVGVRGGQFF
-,TRBV4-1,TRBD1,TRBJ2-5,17,TGCGCCAGCAGCCAGCGGGACAGGGGATCCCCCCAAGAGACCCAGTACTTC,CASSQRDRGSPQETQYF
-,TRBV11-2,-,TRBJ1-3,12,TGTGCCAGTGAGGGAGGTGGAAACACCATATATTTT,CASEGGGNTIYF
-,TRBV29-1,TRBD1,TRBJ2-1,19,TGCAGCGTTGAAGATCTGGCGTGGGACAGGGAATGGGGCGGAAATGAGCAGTTCTTC,CSVEDLAWDREWGGNEQFF
once,TRBV2,-,TRBJ2-2,16,TGTGCCAGCAGTACCGAGCTAGCCGGGTTTAAAGGGGAGCTGTTTTTT,CASSTELAGFKGELFF
-,TRBV3-1,-,TRBJ1-1,15,TGTGCCAGCAGCCAAGTTGGGCTGATGAACACTGAAGCTTTCTTT,CASSQVGLMNTEAFF
-,TRBV5-1,-,TRBJ2-6,15,TGCGCCAGCAGCTTGGCCGCCTCTGGGGCCAACGTCCTGACTTTC,CASSLAASGANVLTF
few,TRBV20-1,TRBD1,TRBJ1-1,18,TGCAGTGCTATAGCAACCGGGACAGGGATAGGAGGAACCGCTGAAGCTTTCTTT,CSAIATGTGIGGTAEAFF
-,TRBV5-1,TRBD1,TRBJ1-4,14,TGCGCCAGCAGCAGGGACAGGGGGAATGAAAAACTGTTTTTT,CASSRDRGNEKLFF
-,TRBV7-6,-,TRBJ1-4,14,TGTGCCAGCAGCTTATTACGTTCGAATGAAAAACTGTTTTTT,CASSLLRSNEKLFF
-,TRBV5-1,-,TRBJ2-7,15,TGCGCCAGCAGCCTGCGGTCGGGAACAAGCTACGAGCAGTACTTC,CASSLRSGTSYEQYF
-,TRBV9,TRBD1,TRBJ2-7,14,TGTGCCAGCAGCCTAACACAGGGGCCCTACGAGCAGTACTTC,CASSLTQGPYEQYF
-,TRBV15,-,TRBJ2-3,14,TGTGCCACCAGCAGAGGGGACATACGTGGGGCGCAGTATTTT,CATSRGDIRGAQYF
-,TRBV5-1,-,TRBJ2-7,12,TGCGCCAGCATGGGGAACTCCTACGAGCAGTACTTC,CASMGNSYEQYF
-,TRBV6-6,TRBD2,TRBJ2-3,15,TGTGCCAGCAGATACATTAGCGGGAGCCCAGATACGCAGTATTTT,CASRYISGSPDTQYF
-,TRBV5-4,-,TRBJ2-2,16,TGTGCCAGCAGCTTGGAACGGGGGGCTGGCACCGGGGAGCTGTTTTTT,CASSLERGAGTGELFF
-,TRBV15,TRBD1,TRBJ2-1,14,TGTGCCACCAGAACCGGGACAGGAAACAATGAGCAGTTCTTC,CATRTGTGNNEQFF
-,TRBV20-1,-,TRBJ2-2,12,TGCAGTGTCCGGAGGGACACCGGGGAGCTGTTTTTT,CSVRRDTGELFF
few,TRBV5-1,-,TRBJ2-2,15,TGCGCCAGCAGCTTCAGGACCGGTCTGTACGGGGAGCTGTTTTTT,CASSFRTGLYGELFF
many,TRBV4-1,TRBD1,TRBJ1-2,14,TGCGCCAGCAGCCAAGGATCGACAGGGGATGGCTACACCTTC,CASSQGSTGDGYTF
-,TRBV7-8,TRBD1,TRBJ1-1,16,TGTGCCAGCAGCGCCCCGCGCGGGACAGTCAACACTGAAGCTTTCTTT,CASSAPRGTVNTEAFF
-,TRBV5-4,-,TRBJ2-7,16,TGTGCCAGCAGCCCGAATGGGGGCCTGAGCTCCTACGAGCAGTACTTC,CASSPNGGLSSYEQYF
-,TRBV7-8,-,TRBJ2-7,17,TGTGCCAGCAGCTTAGTTAGCGGGACAGGGTTCTCCTACGAGCAGTACTTC,CASSLVSGTGFSYEQYF
-,TRBV7-2,-,TRBJ1-1,15,TGTGCCAGCAGCGTTTATTTCCGGGGTAACACTGAAGCTTTCTTT,CASSVYFRGNTEAFF
few,TRBV12-3/TRBV12-4,-,TRBJ2-4,15,TGTGCCAGCAGTGGGGAGGTGACCGCCAAAAACATTCAGTACTTC,CASSGEVTAKNIQYF
-,TRBV20-1,TRBD2,TRBJ2-7,14,TGCAGTGCTAGAGGGACTAGCGGGTCCTACGAGCAGTACTTC,CSARGTSGSYEQYF
-,TRBV30,-,TRBJ2-5,14,TGTGCCTGGAGTGTATTCCGGGTAGAAGAGACCCAGTACTTC,CAWSVFRVEETQYF
few,TRBV10-3,-,TRBJ2-5,12,TGTGCCATCAGTGGGGACCAAGAGACCCAGTACTTC,CAISGDQETQYF
few,TRBV10-3,-,TRBJ2-1,12,TGTGCCATCAGCCCTAGGGGCGAGGAGCAGTTCTTC,CAISPRGEEQFF
few,TRBV7-3,TRBD2,TRBJ2-1,14,TGTGCCAGCAGCTTAGCGGGGGGTTGGAATGAGCAGTTCTTC,CASSLAGGWNEQFF
few,TRBV4-1,-,TRBJ2-7,15,TGCGCCAGCAGCCTCAGGGGGGAAAGCTCCTACGAGCAGTACTTC,CASSLRGESSYEQYF
-,TRBV4-1,TRBD1,TRBJ1-2,16,TGCGCCAGCAGCCAAGCCGGACAGGGAAAAGAGGATGGCTACACCTTC,CASSQAGQGKEDGYTF
-,TRBV12-3/TRBV12-4,-,TRBJ2-7,14,TGTGCCAGCAGTTTGAACCGGGGGTTCTACGAGCAGTACTTC,CASSLNRGFYEQYF
few,TRBV29-1,-,TRBJ2-1,17,TGCAGCGTTTATGGCCACCGGAACTCCTGGAGGGGAGATGAGCAGTTCTTC,CSVYGHRNSWRGDEQFF
few,TRBV12-3/TRBV12-4,-,TRBJ1-1,15,TGTGCCAGCAGCCGTCGCCAGGGCTTGAACACTGAAGTTTTCTTT,CASSRRQGLNTEVFF